These 24 T cell receptor beta chains share one sample of origin, sequenced in a study of long-term antiretroviral therapy in people with HIV. This was the immunoSEQ v3.0 assay at survey level. The repertoire was sequenced with immunoSEQ multiplex PCR; TCRdb's copy has only in-frame clones and lacks some. The table lists about 25,000 clones, around 86% of them singletons. Sequenced here: unsorted PBMCs, sampled 1.2 years after starting antiretroviral therapy. The receptors shown here come from a man in his forties or fifties with HIV.

This clone was seen once. This chain's CDR3 is CASSIGGPNTEAFF. The CDR3, as DNA: TGTGCCAGTAGTATAGGTGGTCCGAACACTGAAGCTTTCTTT. The chain is built from TRBV19 and TRBJ1-1, with D uncertain. Germline loops: CDR1 LNHDA, CDR2 SQIVND (reference sequence). V was clipped by 1 base and J by 1 base, with 7 bases between them. CDR3 length: 14 amino acids.

The gene calls are TRBV5-6 and TRBJ2-7; possibly TRBD2 for D (6 bases). Germline CDR1 SGHDT, CDR2 YYEEEE. Trimming shortened V by 5 bases and J by 3 bases, and 12 bases separated the two germline ends. The CDR3 is made up of 13 amino acids. This CDR3 is CASSLEGGYEQYF. CDR3 DNA sequence: TGTGCCAGCAGTCTGGAGGGCGGCTACGAGCAGTACTTC. The complete variable domain, with remaining parts taken from reference TRBV5-6 and TRBJ2-7, reads DAGVTQSPTHLIKTRGQQVTLRCSPKSGHDTVSWYQQALGQGPQFIFQYYEEEERQRGNFPDRFSGHQFPNYSSELNVNALLLGDSALYLCASSLEGGYEQYFGPGTRLTVT.

The chain uses TRBV4-1 and TRBJ2-2; TRBD1 matches 7 bases. Unmatched junction bases numbered 4, after V lost 1 base and J lost 5 bases. The CDR3 contains 15 residues. Germline assignment: CDR1 MGHRA and CDR2 YSYEKL. The CDR3 spells CASSQGQGRTGELFF. CDR3 nucleotides: TGCGCCAGCAGCCAAGGACAGGGTAGGACCGGGGAGCTGTTTTTT.

This chain uses TRBV19 with TRBJ2-1; D ambiguous. This CDR3 has 12 residues. The germline gives CDR1 LNHDA, CDR2 SQIVND (reference sequence). The V end lost 10 bases, the J end lost 9 bases, and 16 bases lay between the germline ends. CDR3 DNA: TGTGCCACCACCCGTATTCCCGGTGAGCAGTTCTTC. This encodes CATTRIPGEQFF.

This clone occurred once. V usage is TRBV7-3 and J usage is TRBJ2-3; a possible D gene is TRBD1 (7 bases). Germline CDR1 reads SGHTA; CDR2 reads FQGTGA. Trimming took off 2 bases at V and 2 bases at J, with 20 bases between the two ends. This CDR3 region has 18 residues. CDR3 sequence reads: CASSLDRVGGRNTDTQYF. The DNA of the CDR3 is TGTGCCAGCAGCTTAGACAGGGTGGGGGGTAGAAACACAGATACGCAGTATTTT.

The V and J genes are TRBV6-5 and TRBJ2-7, with TRBD2 matching over 13 bases. The CDR3 spans 15 residues. In germline, CDR1 is MNHEY, CDR2 SVGAGI. The J segment lost 2 bases and the V segment lost 6 bases, leaving 4 bases of the junction unmatched. The CDR3 nucleotides read TGTGCCAGCAGAAGGGGACTAGCGGGGACCTACGAGCAGTACTTC. Translated, it gives CASRRGLAGTYEQYF.

This chain uses TRBV12-5 with TRBJ1-5, with D possibly TRBD1 on 5 matching bases. The CDR3 is 19 amino acids. V lost 2 bases, J lost 7 bases, and 27 bases lay in between. Germline assignment: CDR1 LGHNT and CDR2 FRNRAP. The CDR3 bases are TGTGCTAGTGGTTTGACCCATTACCCGACAGAACCGGCGAGACAGCCCCAGCATTTT. It yields the protein CASGLTHYPTEPARQPQHF.

V gene TRBV11-3 combines with J gene TRBJ2-1, with D perhaps TRBD2 (7 bases). CDR1 and CDR2 (germline): SGHNT, YENEEA. The CDR3 is 15 amino acids. V was pared by 3 bases and J by 8 bases, with 17 bases between. The CDR3 nucleotides read TGTGCCAGCAGCTTGGGGGGGGCCCCAATATATGAGCAGTTCTTC. Amino acids: CASSLGGAPIYEQFF.

The gene calls are TRBV7-2 and TRBJ2-3; 12 bases map to TRBD2. Germline CDR1 reads SGHTA; CDR2 reads FQGNSA. Losses at the gene ends were 2 bases for V and 6 bases for J; bases not matched to a gene: 9. This CDR3 spans 17 amino acids. The CDR3 here is CASSLSPSGGARDTQYF. The DNA of the CDR3 is TGTGCCAGCAGCTTATCCCCTAGCGGGGGGGCTAGGGATACGCAGTATTTT.

The chain couples TRBV2 to TRBJ1-5, with TRBD1 identical over 10 bases. V was clipped by 5 bases and J by 7 bases; unmatched bases: 11. CDR1 is SNHLY, CDR2 FYNNEI, per germline. The CDR3 sequence is 16 residues long. The CDR3 DNA reads TGTGCCAGCAGTAAGATCGGGACAGGGGATGAACAGCCCCAGCATTTT. Its protein product is CASSKIGTGDEQPQHF.

The V gene is TRBV11-2, the J gene TRBJ1-2; 7 nucleotides line up with TRBD1. Per germline, CDR1 SGHAT and CDR2 FQNNGV. This CDR3 comprises 15 residues. After removal of 4 bases from V and 7 bases from J, the junction contained 12 bases not matched to a gene. The DNA for the CDR3 is TGTGCCAGCAGCTCCCAGACAGGGCCCAGAGTTGGCTACACCTTC. Translating gives CASSSQTGPRVGYTF.

The rearrangement uses TRBV7-9 and TRBJ1-4, with 7 bases identical to TRBD1. This CDR3 has 17 amino acids. Per the germline V gene, CDR1 is SEHNR and CDR2 is FQNEAQ (reference sequence). After removal of 0 bases from V and 5 bases from J, the junction contained 9 bases not matched to a gene. The CDR3 sequence: CASSLAAGTAENEKLFF. The CDR3 nucleotides are TGTGCCAGCAGCTTAGCGGCCGGGACAGCAGAAAATGAAAAACTGTTTTTT.

The V and J genes are TRBV29-1 and TRBJ2-2, with D maybe TRBD2 (5 bases). V lost 2 bases and J 9 bases, leaving 13 bases between the germline ends. The CDR3 is 13 residues long. Germline CDR1 and CDR2: SQVTM and ANQGSEA. This CDR3 reads CSVESRRGWELFF. DNA of the CDR3: TGCAGCGTTGAATCTAGACGGGGATGGGAGCTGTTTTTT.

The chain carries TRBV7-3 and TRBJ2-3, with TRBD2 matching over 10 bases. CDR1 is SGHTA, CDR2 FQGTGA, per germline. CDR3 length: 17 amino acids. The V and J ends lost 2 bases and 5 bases, in that order; junction bases with no gene match: 10. CDR3 residues: CASSLGGGAGGRDTQYF. In nucleotides, the CDR3 is TGTGCCAGCAGCTTAGGAGGAGGAGCGGGGGGGCGAGATACGCAGTATTTT.

The sample holds one count of this clone. The chain couples TRBV27 to TRBJ2-7; D might be TRBD1 (6 bases). Germline CDR1 MNHEY, CDR2 SMNVEV (reference sequence). This CDR3 contains 13 residues. The V and J ends lost 2 bases and 3 bases respectively, with 8 bases between them. The CDR3 bases are TGTGCCAGCAGTTTAGGGGGCCTCTACGAGCAGTACTTC. Translating gives CASSLGGLYEQYF.

The chain is built from TRBV15 and TRBJ1-6, with D hard to call. Germline V gene lookup returns CDR1 LNHNV and CDR2 YYDKDF (reference sequence). CDR3 length: 14 amino acids. Trimming cost V 0 bases and J 10 bases, with 10 bases left between them. Here the CDR3 reads CATSRDWRESPLHF. The CDR3 DNA reads as TGTGCCACCAGCAGAGATTGGCGGGAATCACCCCTCCACTTT.

V usage is TRBV29-1 and J usage is TRBJ2-3; D not certain. This CDR3 comprises 16 residues. Germline V lookup: CDR1 SQVTM, CDR2 ANQGSEA. V lost 0 bases to trimming and J lost 0 bases, with 13 bases between them. Here the CDR3 reads CSVEEYSFGSTDTQYF. In DNA form, the CDR3 reads TGCAGCGTTGAAGAATACAGTTTCGGAAGCACAGATACGCAGTATTTT.

This rearrangement joins TRBV10-1 to TRBJ2-7; the match to TRBD1 covers 11 bases. The V segment lost 6 bases and the J segment 4 bases; nucleotides outside the gene matches: 5. Per the germline V gene, CDR1 is WNHNN and CDR2 is SYGVQD (reference sequence). The CDR3 contains 14 residues. The CDR3 sequence is CASSRTGGRYEQYF. The CDR3 nucleotides are TGCGCCAGCAGCCGGACAGGGGGCCGGTACGAGCAGTACTTC.

A single count supports this clone. V gene TRBV28 combines with J gene TRBJ1-1, with 8 bases that match TRBD1. V dropped 6 bases and J dropped 3; count of bases not matched to a gene: 6. Germline loops: CDR1 MDHEN, CDR2 SYDVKM. CDR3 length equals 14 residues. The CDR3 loop reads CASRWDRSYTEAFF. As DNA, the CDR3 is TGTGCCAGCAGGTGGGACAGGTCTTACACTGAAGCTTTCTTT.

The J gene is TRBJ2-3, the V gene TRBV19, with a possible D match to TRBD1 (6 bases). The V end lost 5 bases, the J end lost 3 bases, and 18 bases lay between the germline ends. Germline V gives CDR1 LNHDA, CDR2 SQIVND (reference sequence). The CDR3 spans 16 residues. CDR3 sequence: CASSPRQGLWTDTQYF. Here the CDR3 DNA reads TGTGCCAGTAGTCCCCGGCAGGGGTTATGGACAGATACGCAGTATTTT.

The rearrangement links TRBV4-1 to TRBJ2-7; 11 nucleotides align to TRBD1. V lost 2 bases and J lost 3; bases outside the gene matches: 3. The CDR3 runs 15 residues. CDR1 MGHRA and CDR2 YSYEKL come from the germline V gene. The CDR3 region has the DNA TGCGCCAGCAGCCAACCGGGACAGGGGGTCTACGAGCAGTACTTC. Protein: CASSQPGQGVYEQYF.

V gene TRBV11-2 combines with J gene TRBJ1-1; D gene unclear. The CDR3 is 12 amino acids. Deletions cut 0 bases from V and 3 bases from J, with 2 bases between. Per the germline V gene, CDR1 is SGHAT and CDR2 is FQNNGV. In nucleotides, the CDR3 is TGTGCCAGCAGCTTAGAGTACACTGAAGCTTTCTTT. Translated, it gives CASSLEYTEAFF.

The chain links TRBV7-2 to TRBJ1-6, with 7 bases identical to TRBD1. The CDR3 is 16 amino acids. CDR1 is SGHTA, CDR2 FQGNSA, per germline. With V trimmed by 5 bases and J by 2 bases, 6 bases remained unmatched. CDR3 region: CASSLTGDAYNSPLHF. CDR3 nucleotides: TGTGCCAGCAGCCTAACAGGGGACGCCTATAATTCACCCCTCCACTTT.

This clone appeared once. This chain joins TRBV7-2 and TRBJ1-5, with 11 bases aligning to TRBD1. Germline V gives CDR1 SGHTA, CDR2 FQGNSA. The length of the CDR3 is 17 residues. Trimming cost V 5 bases and J 7 bases; bases outside gene matches: 13. The CDR3 DNA is TGTGCCAGCAGCCGAGCCGGGACGGGACAGGGGGGACAGCCCCAGCATTTT. Its translation: CASSRAGTGQGGQPQHF.